This entry concerns a single T cell receptor beta chain. What antigen it recognizes has not been identified. Per-nucleotide qualities are absent, and no much larger clonotype sits a single base away. The CDR3 has 16 amino acids, counting the end cysteine and phenylalanine. Only the CDR3 DNA is retained, 48 bases long and in frame from the first base. The trim is 6 bases for V and 0 bases for J, with a gap of 18 bases between the germline ends. CDR1 and CDR2 (MNHEY, SMNVEV) derive from the germline V gene (reference sequence). The data belong to a study of shared clonotypes between healthy human individuals (dated by TCRdb to about 2020). A note on the overall study: A couple of women and a few men aged 18 to 49 years were included in the cohort. Per donor, leukapheresis produced somewhere between about 0.94 and 9.5 billion PBMCs. To estimate repertoire size and how much clonotype sharing occurs between individuals, the study deeply sequenced the blood TCR repertoires of 4 to 6 healthy adults. For each donor, CD4 naive and CD4 memory were each run on three plates, CD8 naive on two plates, and CD8 memory on one plate. To increase sequencing depth and limit assay-specific biases, different laboratories used diverse techniques to prepare libraries and sequence TCR repertoires.

Healthy HIV-negative adults with no recently reported acute infections or vaccinations were included as donors. Every donor was a Caucasian adult living in Nashville, Tennessee, USA. Magnetic negative selection was used to enrich CD4+ T cells, after which naive cells were positively selected on CD45RA and the negative fraction became the memory subset. Blood was collected by leukapheresis, and PBMCs were isolated by Ficoll-Histopaque density gradient centrifugation and then cryopreserved in liquid nitrogen vapor phase. Purity and quantity of every magnetically sorted T cell population were checked by analytical flow cytometry. Genomic DNA was isolated from every sorted fraction and measured by UV absorbance on a Nanodrop 2000c. Summary of the overall study and its limitations: Sampling was restricted to blood, and TCR repertoires in tissue are likely to differ from TCR repertoires in blood. Across a handful of donors, approximately 4.9% of naive CD4, roughly 3.4% of naive CD8, approximately 2.5% of memory CD4, and around 0.4% of memory CD8 clonotypes were shared. Even with the large sequencing depth, rarefaction of the sorted-subset datasets indicated that sequencing was incomplete. Because the study included a small number of donors, the genetic and exposure-history diversity represented was limited. Naive subsets generally had larger estimated clonotype richness than memory subsets. Compared with non-shared clonotypes, the clonotypes found in all four sorted-subset donors had higher generation probabilities. Pairwise subsampling indicated that sequencing depth was expected to affect the degree of clonotype sharing among donors.

TCR CDR3 regions were amplified from genomic DNA by multiplex PCR using the deep immunoSEQ assay. Extracted genomic DNA from each cell subset was distributed evenly across all wells of several immunoSEQ 96-well plates, and each plate was treated as a replicate. For sorted subsets, around 200 ng genomic DNA, equal to tens of thousands of T cell genomes, was loaded into each replicate PCR. Purified libraries were measured with a Qubit 3.0 fluorometer, size-checked on a Bioanalyzer 2100, and measured again with the KAPA Library Quantification kit. Every immunoSEQ 96-well plate was sequenced on a separate single-read 150-cycle Illumina NextSeq 550 flow cell. The original pipeline was this. Because only junctional sequences without quality scores were contained in the immunoSEQ output, filtering matching that applied to full-length reads could not be performed. Sequences were annotated with PyIR, a Python wrapper for IgBLAST v1.9, and V/J genes and CDR3 were assigned using IMGT germline references. Reads were filtered out if the reads had weak V/J assignments (E-value above 1e-6), no CDR3, stop codons, out-of-frame junctions, or ambiguous translated residues. V3J clonotypes were defined as sequences sharing an identical inferred V gene, J gene, and CDR3 amino acid sequence. Percentage overlap between repertoires was computed as shared unique clonotypes divided by the size of the smaller repertoire. Three approaches were used to assess repertoire richness: RTK rarefaction, the Chao1 estimator, and Recon v2.1 estimates of unobserved clonotypes. OLGA was used to compute generation probabilities for all TCRbeta clonotypes that the gDNA method yielded from a handful of donors. This is the immuneACCESS table as TCRdb keeps it, with only in-frame sequences that have V and J called. A part of the clones is gone; compared with another copy, unresolved V genes explain less than half, and the rest is unexplained. V and J calls and clone size are those listed in that table; D and trimming were worked out from the DNA. The sample table holds a few million clones, of which around 95% were seen once. The ten largest make up roughly 0.13% of the sample.

The V and J genes are TRBV27 and TRBJ2-7; 6 matching bases give a weak D call of TRBD2. Sequenced material: naive CD4+ T cells sorted from blood. The cell subset or site label of this sample denotes: CD45RA+ positively selected. This sequence was found in a young man in good health. The encoded CDR3 is CASRGPGERSSYEQYF. The DNA is TGTGCCAGCAGAGGGCCGGGGGAAAGGAGCTCCTACGAGCAGTACTTC.